Given below is one T cell receptor (beta chain) in context. The data stem from a study of blood T cell repertoires in COVID-19. Study-level background: From T cells, B-cell-depleted T cells, or PBMCs came the material, which was cDNA or gDNA.

Study processing details: How many nucleated cells were present was estimated from reference gene primer amplification. Method: immunoSEQ multiplex PCR; TCRdb's copy keeps in-frame clones and lacks some. V and J calls and clone size are copied from that table; D and trimming were computed from the DNA. Found here are a few hundred thousand clones, approximately 89% of them singletons; the top ten hold 4% to 5%. This CDR3 is 13 amino acids long. V shed 2 bases and J shed 9 bases, with 13 bases lying between them. Germline-derived CDR1 and CDR2 are MNHEY and SMNVEV (reference sequence). The clonotype originates from a woman in her 40s who had recovered from COVID-19. This chain connects TRBV27 to TRBJ2-5; possibly TRBD1 for D (6 bases). The sequencing sample was made of peripheral blood. The CDR3 DNA is TGTGCCAGCAGTTTAAGGGGGATAGGGTCCCAGTACTTC. It specifies CASSLRGIGSQYF.